This T cell receptor beta chain was found in a study of shared clonotypes between healthy human individuals (TCRdb year 2020). Notes on the research overall: The cohort included three men and a couple of women between 18 and 49 years of age. For each donor, CD4 naive and CD4 memory were each run on three plates, CD8 naive on two plates, and CD8 memory on one plate. To estimate repertoire size and how much clonotype sharing occurs between individuals, the study deeply sequenced the blood TCR repertoires of roughly 5 healthy adults. To increase sequencing depth and limit assay-specific biases, different laboratories used diverse techniques to prepare libraries and sequence TCR repertoires. Leukapheresis yielded between about 0.9 and 9 billion PBMCs per donor.

Study-wide findings and limitations: Across four donors, roughly 5.4% of naive CD4, approximately 4% of naive CD8, approximately 2.5% of memory CD4, and about 0.4% of memory CD8 clonotypes were shared. Compared with non-shared clonotypes, the clonotypes found in all four sorted-subset donors had higher generation probabilities. Rarefaction of sorted-subset datasets indicated incomplete sequencing despite the large sequencing depth. Because the study included a small number of donors, the genetic and exposure-history diversity represented was limited. Pairwise subsampling led to the expectation that sequencing depth would affect the degree of clonotype sharing among donors. Sampling was limited to blood, and TCR repertoires in tissue likely differ from TCR repertoires in blood. Naive subsets generally had larger estimated clonotype richness than memory subsets.

Using the deep immunoSEQ assay, multiplex PCR amplified TCR CDR3 regions from genomic DNA. Genomic DNA extracted from each cell subset was distributed evenly over all wells of several immunoSEQ 96-well plates, and each plate served as one replicate. For sorted subsets, 150 to 250 ng of genomic DNA, equivalent to around 29,000 T cell genomes, went into each replicate PCR. Purified libraries were measured with a Qubit 3.0 fluorometer, size-checked on a Bioanalyzer 2100, and measured again with the KAPA Library Quantification kit. Each immunoSEQ 96-well plate was sequenced on its own single-read 150-cycle Illumina NextSeq 550 flow cell. The study's processing was this. Because the immunoSEQ output held only junctional sequences and lacked quality scores, the filtering could not match the filtering applied to full-length reads. To assign V/J genes and CDR3, sequences were annotated against IMGT germline references using PyIR, a Python wrapper for IgBLAST v1.9. Reads with weak V/J assignments (E-value above 1e-6), missing CDR3, stop codons, out-of-frame junctions, or ambiguous translated residues were removed. V3J clonotypes were defined as sequences sharing an identical inferred V gene, J gene, and CDR3 amino acid sequence. Percentage overlap between repertoires was calculated by dividing the number of shared unique clonotypes by the size of the smaller repertoire. Three approaches were used to assess repertoire richness: RTK rarefaction, the Chao1 estimator, and Recon v2.1 estimates of unobserved clonotypes. For all TCRbeta clonotypes obtained by the gDNA method from a handful of donors, generation probabilities were computed with OLGA. Entries here come from immuneACCESS through TCRdb and include only in-frame sequences with V and J called. Some clones fail to appear in such tables; in the studies checked, an unresolved V gene covers under half of the shortfall, and the cause of the remainder is unknown. Clone size and the V and J calls come from that table; the DNA yielded D and trimming. Counted in this sample were a few hundred thousand clones; roughly 97% of them appeared once. The ten top clones hold approximately 0.057% of the sample.

Worth noting for this clone: It lacks a known antigen. Per-base qualities were not stored, and no clone one base away is much larger.

The donors were healthy, HIV-negative adults with no recently reported acute infections or vaccinations. All donors were Caucasian adults living in Nashville, Tennessee, USA. CD4+ T cells were enriched by magnetic negative selection, after which naive cells were positively selected on CD45RA and the negative fraction was taken as the memory subset. After blood collection by leukapheresis, PBMCs were isolated using Ficoll-Histopaque density gradient centrifugation and then cryopreserved in the vapor phase of liquid nitrogen. Analytical flow cytometry was used to check the purity and quantity of every magnetically sorted T cell population. Genomic DNA was isolated from each sorted fraction and quantified by UV absorbance on a Nanodrop 2000c. The sequence came from a woman aged 25-40 years in good health. The sequencing input was naive CD4+ T cells sorted from blood. This specimen's cell subset or site label, interpreted: CD45RA+ positively selected.

The CDR3 reads as follows: CASSPRTGGNTEAFF. The sequenced DNA is TGCGCCAGCAGCCCCCGAACAGGGGGGAACACTGAAGCTTTCTTT. The receptor chain draws on TRBV4-1 and TRBJ1-1; TRBD1 aligns with 8 central bases. From a lookup of the germline V gene, CDR1 and CDR2 are MGHRA and YSYEKL. Clipping removes 4 bases from V and 1 base from J, with 5 as the unmatched junction base count. The CDR3 numbers 15 residues from cysteine through phenylalanine. The sequence is cut down to CDR3 DNA, 45 bases in frame from base 1.